The present entry profiles one T cell receptor beta chain with its context. In the source study's methods: Estimates of nucleated cell counts were drawn from the amplification of reference gene primers. Assay used: immunoSEQ multiplex PCR; TCRdb lists only in-frame clones, some missing. The DNA gave D and trimming, while V, J and clone size come from that table. This table has 55,000 to 80,000 clones, about 88% appearing once. Looked up from germline, CDR1 is MNHEY and CDR2 is SVGAGI. This CDR3 has 13 residues. With 6 bases removed from V and 4 bases from J, the gap between germline ends came to 12 bases. This specimen belongs to a study of blood T cell repertoires in COVID-19. About the study: Samples came from the United States, Italy and Spain, spanning acute and convalescent COVID-19. From T cells, B-cell-depleted T cells, or PBMCs came the material, which was cDNA or gDNA.

The genes are TRBV6-5 and TRBJ1-1; D remains unclear. Input material: peripheral blood. The receptor was isolated from a man in his 70s with acute or convalescent COVID-19. The CDR3 protein is CASSRSRGTEAFF. CDR3 DNA: TGTGCCAGCAGCCGGTCTAGAGGCACTGAAGCTTTCTTT.